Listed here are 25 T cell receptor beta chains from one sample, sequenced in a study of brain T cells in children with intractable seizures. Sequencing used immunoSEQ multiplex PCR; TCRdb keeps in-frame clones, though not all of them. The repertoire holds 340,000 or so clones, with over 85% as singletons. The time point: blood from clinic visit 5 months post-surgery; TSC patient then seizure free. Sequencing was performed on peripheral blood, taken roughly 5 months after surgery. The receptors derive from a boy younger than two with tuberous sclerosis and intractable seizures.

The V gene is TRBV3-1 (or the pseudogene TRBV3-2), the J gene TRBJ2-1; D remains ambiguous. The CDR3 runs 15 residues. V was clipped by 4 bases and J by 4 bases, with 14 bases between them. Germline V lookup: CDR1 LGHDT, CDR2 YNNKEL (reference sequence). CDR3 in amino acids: CASSRLKEAYNEQFF. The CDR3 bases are TGTGCCAGCAGCCGCCTGAAAGAGGCGTACAATGAGCAGTTCTTC.

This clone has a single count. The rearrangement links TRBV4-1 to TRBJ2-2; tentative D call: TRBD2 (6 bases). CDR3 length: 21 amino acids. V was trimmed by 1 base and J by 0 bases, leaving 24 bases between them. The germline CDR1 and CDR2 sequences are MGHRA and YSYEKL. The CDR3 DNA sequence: TGCGCCAGCAGCCAAGGGGAGGCGGGACCACCTCGCTTACCGAACACCGGGGAGCTGTTTTTT. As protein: CASSQGEAGPPRLPNTGELFF.

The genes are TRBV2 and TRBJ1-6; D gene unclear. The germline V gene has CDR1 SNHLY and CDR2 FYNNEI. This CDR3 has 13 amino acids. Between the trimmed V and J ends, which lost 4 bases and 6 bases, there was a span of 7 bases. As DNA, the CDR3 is TGTGCCAGCAGTGTAGACTTTAATTCACCCCTCCACTTT. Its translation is CASSVDFNSPLHF.

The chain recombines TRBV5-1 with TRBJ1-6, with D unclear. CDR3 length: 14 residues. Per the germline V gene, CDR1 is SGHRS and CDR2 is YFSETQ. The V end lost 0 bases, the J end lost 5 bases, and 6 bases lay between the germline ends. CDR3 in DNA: TGCGCCAGCAGCTTGGGACAAGATAATTCACCCCTCCACTTT. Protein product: CASSLGQDNSPLHF.

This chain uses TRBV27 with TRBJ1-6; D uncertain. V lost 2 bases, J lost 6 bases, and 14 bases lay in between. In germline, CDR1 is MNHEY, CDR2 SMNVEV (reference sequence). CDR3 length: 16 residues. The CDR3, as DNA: TGTGCCAGCAGTTTAAGACCAACGGCCTTTAATTCACCCCTCCACTTT. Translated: CASSLRPTAFNSPLHF.

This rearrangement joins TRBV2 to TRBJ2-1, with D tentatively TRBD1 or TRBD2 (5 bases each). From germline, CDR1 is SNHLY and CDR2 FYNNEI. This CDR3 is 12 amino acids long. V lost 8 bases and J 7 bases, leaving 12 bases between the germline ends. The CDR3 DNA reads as TGTGCCAGCGTAGGGACGTCGAATGAGCAGTTCTTC. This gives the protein CASVGTSNEQFF.

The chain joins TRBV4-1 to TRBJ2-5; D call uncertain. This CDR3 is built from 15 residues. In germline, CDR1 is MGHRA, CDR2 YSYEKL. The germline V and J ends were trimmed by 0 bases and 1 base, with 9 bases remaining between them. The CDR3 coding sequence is TGCGCCAGCAGCCAAGACACACAATCCCAAGAGACCCAGTACTTC. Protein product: CASSQDTQSQETQYF.

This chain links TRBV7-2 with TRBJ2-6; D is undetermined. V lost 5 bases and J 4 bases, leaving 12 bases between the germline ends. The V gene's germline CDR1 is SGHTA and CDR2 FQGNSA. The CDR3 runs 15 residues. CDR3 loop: CASSPEYLGANVLTF. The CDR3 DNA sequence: TGTGCCAGCAGCCCGGAGTATTTGGGGGCCAACGTCCTGACTTTC.

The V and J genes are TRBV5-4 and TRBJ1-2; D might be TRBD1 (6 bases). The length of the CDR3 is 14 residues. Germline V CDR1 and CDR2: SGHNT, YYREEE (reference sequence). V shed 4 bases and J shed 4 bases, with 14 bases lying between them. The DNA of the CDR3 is TGTGCCAGCAGCCCAGGACAGACTTTCTATGGCTACACCTTC. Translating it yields CASSPGQTFYGYTF.

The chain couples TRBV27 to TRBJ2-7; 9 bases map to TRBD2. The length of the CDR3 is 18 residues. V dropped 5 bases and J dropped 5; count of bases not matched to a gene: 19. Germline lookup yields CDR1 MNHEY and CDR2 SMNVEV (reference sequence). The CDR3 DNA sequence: TGTGCCAGCAGTAATTACCCGGGACCAAAAGCGGGGGGTGACGAGCAGTACTTC. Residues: CASSNYPGPKAGGDEQYF.

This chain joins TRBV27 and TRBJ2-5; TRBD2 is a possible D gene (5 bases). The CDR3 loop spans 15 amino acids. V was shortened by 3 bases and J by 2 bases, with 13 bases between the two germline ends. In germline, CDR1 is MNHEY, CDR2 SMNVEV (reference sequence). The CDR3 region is CASSFIPAAQETQYF. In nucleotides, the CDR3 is TGTGCCAGCAGTTTCATTCCAGCGGCACAAGAGACCCAGTACTTC.

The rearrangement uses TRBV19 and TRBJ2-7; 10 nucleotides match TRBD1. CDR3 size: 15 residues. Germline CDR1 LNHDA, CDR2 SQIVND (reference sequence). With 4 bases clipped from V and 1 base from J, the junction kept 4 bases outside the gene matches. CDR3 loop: CASSRVDRGSYEQYF. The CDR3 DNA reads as TGTGCCAGTAGTAGAGTGGACAGGGGGTCCTACGAGCAGTACTTC.

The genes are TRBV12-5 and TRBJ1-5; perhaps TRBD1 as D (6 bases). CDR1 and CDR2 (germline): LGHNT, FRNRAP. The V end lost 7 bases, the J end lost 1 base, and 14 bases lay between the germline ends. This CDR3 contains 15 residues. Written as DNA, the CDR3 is TGTGCTAGTGCAGGGGACCGGCCGAGCAATCAGCCCCAGCATTTT. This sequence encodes CASAGDRPSNQPQHF.

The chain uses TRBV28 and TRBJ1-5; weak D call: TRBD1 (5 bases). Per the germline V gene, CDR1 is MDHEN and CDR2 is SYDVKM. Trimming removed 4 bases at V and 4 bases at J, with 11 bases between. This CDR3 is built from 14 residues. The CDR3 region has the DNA TGTGCCAGCAGTTCCGCAGGGCTTAATCAGCCCCAGCATTTT. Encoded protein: CASSSAGLNQPQHF.

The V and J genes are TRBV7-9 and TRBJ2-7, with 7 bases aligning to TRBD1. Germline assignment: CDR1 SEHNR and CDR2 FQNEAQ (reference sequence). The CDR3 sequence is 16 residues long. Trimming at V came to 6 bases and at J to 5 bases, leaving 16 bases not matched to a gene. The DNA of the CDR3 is TGTGCCAGCAGGGGGGAATTGACAGGGAGCGGCGACGAGCAGTACTTC. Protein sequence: CASRGELTGSGDEQYF.

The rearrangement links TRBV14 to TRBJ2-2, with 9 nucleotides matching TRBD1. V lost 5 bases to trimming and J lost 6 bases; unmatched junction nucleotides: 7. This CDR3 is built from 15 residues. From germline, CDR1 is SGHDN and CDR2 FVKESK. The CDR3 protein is CASSRDREVAGELFF. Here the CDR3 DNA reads TGTGCCAGCAGCAGGGACAGGGAGGTGGCCGGGGAGCTGTTTTTT.

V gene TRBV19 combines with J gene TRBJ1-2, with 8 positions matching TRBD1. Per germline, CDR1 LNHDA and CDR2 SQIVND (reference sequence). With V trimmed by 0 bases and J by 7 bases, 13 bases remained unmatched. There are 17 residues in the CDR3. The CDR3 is CASSIDLGTGLLLGYTF. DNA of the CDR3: TGTGCCAGTAGTATAGATCTCGGGACAGGCCTCCTTCTTGGCTACACCTTC. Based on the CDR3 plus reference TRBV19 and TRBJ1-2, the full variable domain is DGGITQSPKYLFRKEGQNVTLSCEQNLNHDAMYWYRQDPGQGLRLIYYSQIVNDFQKGDIAEGYSVSREKKESFPLTVTSAQKNPTAFYLCASSIDLGTGLLLGYTFGSGTRLTVV.

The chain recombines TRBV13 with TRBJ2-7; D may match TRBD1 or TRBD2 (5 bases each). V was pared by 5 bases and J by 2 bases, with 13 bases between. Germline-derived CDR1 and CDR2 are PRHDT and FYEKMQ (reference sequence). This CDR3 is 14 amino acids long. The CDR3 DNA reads TGTGCCAGCAGCGGTGGGGACCGCCCCTACGAGCAGTACTTC. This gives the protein CASSGGDRPYEQYF.

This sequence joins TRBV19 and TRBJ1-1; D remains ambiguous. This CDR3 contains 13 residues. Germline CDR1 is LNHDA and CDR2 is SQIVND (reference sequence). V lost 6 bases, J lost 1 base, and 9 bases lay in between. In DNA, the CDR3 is TGTGCCAGTAGCGGCTCGAGGAACACTGAAGCTTTCTTT. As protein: CASSGSRNTEAFF.

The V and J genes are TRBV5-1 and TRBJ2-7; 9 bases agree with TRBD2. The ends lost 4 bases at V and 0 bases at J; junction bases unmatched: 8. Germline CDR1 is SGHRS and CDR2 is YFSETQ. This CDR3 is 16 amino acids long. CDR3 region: CASSGPTSGSSYEQYF. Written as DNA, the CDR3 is TGCGCCAGCAGCGGGCCGACTAGCGGAAGCTCCTACGAGCAGTACTTC.

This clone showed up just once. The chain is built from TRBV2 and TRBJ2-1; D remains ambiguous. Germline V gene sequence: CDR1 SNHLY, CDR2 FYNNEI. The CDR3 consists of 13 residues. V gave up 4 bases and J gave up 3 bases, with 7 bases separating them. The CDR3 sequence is CASSGSSYNEQFF. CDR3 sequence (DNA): TGTGCCAGCAGTGGTTCTAGCTACAATGAGCAGTTCTTC.

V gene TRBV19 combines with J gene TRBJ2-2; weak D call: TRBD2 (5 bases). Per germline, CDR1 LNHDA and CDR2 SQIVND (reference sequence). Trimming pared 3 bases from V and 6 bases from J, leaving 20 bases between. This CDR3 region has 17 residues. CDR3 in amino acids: CASSIYRFGIQAGELFF. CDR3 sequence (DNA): TGTGCCAGTAGTATTTACCGCTTCGGGATCCAAGCCGGGGAGCTGTTTTTT.

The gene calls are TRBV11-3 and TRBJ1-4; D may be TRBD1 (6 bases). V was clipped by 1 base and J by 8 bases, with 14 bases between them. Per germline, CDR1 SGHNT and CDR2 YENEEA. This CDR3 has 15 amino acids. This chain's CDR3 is CASSLARGWQEKLFF. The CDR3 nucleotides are TGTGCCAGCAGCTTAGCCAGGGGATGGCAAGAAAAACTGTTTTTT.

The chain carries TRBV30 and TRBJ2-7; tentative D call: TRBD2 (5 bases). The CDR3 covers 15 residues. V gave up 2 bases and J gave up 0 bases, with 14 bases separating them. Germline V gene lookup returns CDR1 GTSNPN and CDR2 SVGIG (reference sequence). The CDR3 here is CAWSRTQFNSYEQYF. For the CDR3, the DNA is TGTGCCTGGAGTCGGACTCAATTTAACTCCTACGAGCAGTACTTC.

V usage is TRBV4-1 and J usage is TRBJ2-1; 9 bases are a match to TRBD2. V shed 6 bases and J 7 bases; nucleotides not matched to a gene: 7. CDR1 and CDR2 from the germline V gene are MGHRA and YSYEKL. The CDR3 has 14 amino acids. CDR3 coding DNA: TGCGCCAGCAGTTTTAGCGGGAGTGAGAATGAGCAGTTCTTC. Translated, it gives CASSFSGSENEQFF.